These 14 T cell receptor beta chains were all obtained from the same sample, sequenced in a study of blood T cell repertoires in COVID-19. Only in-frame clones appear in the TCRdb table, and some are missing; sequencing was by immunoSEQ multiplex PCR. The table records about 270,000 clones, around four fifths of them present only once. Sequenced input: peripheral blood. The receptor set was obtained from a woman aged 45 to 65 with active or convalescent COVID-19.

The J gene is TRBJ1-2, the V gene TRBV9, with D possibly TRBD1 on 6 matching bases. V shed 3 bases and J shed 8 bases, with 17 bases lying between them. The CDR3 totals 14 residues. Germline V gene data show CDR1 as SGDLS and CDR2 as YYNGEE. The CDR3 sequence is CASSEPLGGRGYTF. The CDR3 bases are TGTGCCAGCAGCGAGCCCCTTGGGGGCCGGGGCTACACCTTC.

V is TRBV7-8 and J is TRBJ1-5; tentatively, D is TRBD1 (5 bases). The germline CDR1 and CDR2 sequences are SGHVS and FQNEAQ. The CDR3 consists of 14 residues. V shed 3 bases and J shed 4 bases, with 10 bases lying between them. CDR3 loop: CASSLPTVNQPQHF. In nucleotides, the CDR3 is TGTGCCAGCAGCTTGCCGACAGTAAATCAGCCCCAGCATTTT.

This chain joins TRBV30 and TRBJ1-4; D gene uncertain. Trimming stripped 7 bases from V and 10 bases from J, with 25 bases between. The CDR3 sequence is 15 residues long. Germline V gives CDR1 GTSNPN, CDR2 SVGIG (reference sequence). The CDR3 DNA follows: TGTGCCTCCCAAGAAGGGAGTGCCCCCTCGGGAAAACTGTTTTTT. Translation: CASQEGSAPSGKLFF.

V gene TRBV11-1 combines with J gene TRBJ1-1; 7 bases are a match to TRBD1. Unmatched junction bases numbered 7, after V lost 5 bases and J lost 4 bases. Germline CDR1 reads SGHAT; CDR2 reads FQDESV (reference sequence). This CDR3 is built from 14 residues. CDR3: CASSPRQGPTEAFF. DNA of the CDR3: TGTGCCAGCAGCCCCCGACAGGGTCCCACTGAAGCTTTCTTT.

The gene calls are TRBV30 and TRBJ2-1; 7 nucleotides agree with TRBD2. CDR3 length equals 16 residues. Looked up from germline, CDR1 is GTSNPN and CDR2 is SVGIG (reference sequence). V gave up 0 bases and J gave up 6 bases; unmatched junction bases: 11. Here the CDR3 reads CAWSVLIAGAGNEQFF. The CDR3 nucleotides read TGTGCCTGGAGTGTACTGATTGCGGGAGCGGGCAATGAGCAGTTCTTC.

This sequence joins TRBV10-2 and TRBJ1-3, with 7 bases that match TRBD1. The CDR3 is 18 residues long. Germline V lookup: CDR1 WSHSY, CDR2 SAAADI. The V and J ends lost 3 bases and 0 bases, in that order; junction bases with no gene match: 11. The CDR3 DNA is TGCGCCAGCAGTGACTCCTACAGGGGCCTCAGCTCTGGAAACACCATATATTTT. Protein product: CASSDSYRGLSSGNTIYF.

Notes on this clone: An end of the junction differs from the germline gene, which may be a read error. The gene calls are TRBV7-7 and TRBJ2-1; 7 bases map to TRBD2. Germline CDR1 reads SSHAT; CDR2 reads FNYEAQ (reference sequence). The CDR3 loop spans 13 amino acids. The CDR3 loop is CASSFGGSNEQFF. CDR3 DNA: TGTGCTAGCAGCTTCGGCGGGAGCAATGAGCAGTTCTTC.

The chain couples TRBV5-1 to TRBJ2-1; D perhaps matches TRBD1 (6 bases). This CDR3 region has 14 residues. Germline-derived CDR1 and CDR2 are SGHRS and YFSETQ. V dropped 4 bases and J dropped 3 bases, with 11 bases sitting between them. CDR3 in DNA: TGCGCCAGCAGCCCGGAAGGGGGCTACAATGAGCAGTTCTTC. Translation: CASSPEGGYNEQFF. The whole variable domain, filled in from reference TRBV5-1 and TRBJ2-1, reads KAGVTQTPRYLIKTRGQQVTLSCSPISGHRSVSWYQQTPGQGLQFLFEYFSETQRNKGNFPGRFSGRQFSNSRSEMNVSTLELGDSALYLCASSPEGGYNEQFFGPGTRLTVL.

The genes are TRBV29-1 and TRBJ1-2; a possible D gene is TRBD1 (5 bases). CDR1 is SQVTM, CDR2 ANQGSEA, per germline. The CDR3 loop spans 15 amino acids. Trimming pared 6 bases from V and 3 bases from J, leaving 20 bases between. The CDR3 nucleotides are TGCAGCGTCGAACATTTCGAGGACAAGGACTATGGCTACACCTTC. Translation: CSVEHFEDKDYGYTF.

The chain recombines TRBV27 with TRBJ2-7, with 8 nucleotides matching TRBD2. After removal of 5 bases from V and 2 bases from J, the junction contained 5 bases not matched to a gene. Germline lookup yields CDR1 MNHEY and CDR2 SMNVEV (reference sequence). The CDR3 sequence is 14 residues long. The CDR3 loop reads CASSQAGAPYEQYF. The CDR3 DNA reads as TGTGCCAGCAGTCAAGCGGGAGCCCCCTACGAGCAGTACTTC.

This clone has only one observation. CDR3 DNA sequence: TGTGCCATCAGCGCTTCCACGGGAGGGACTGAAGCTTTCTTT. Translating it yields CAISASTGGTEAFF. This sequence joins TRBV10-3 and TRBJ1-1; D is ambiguous. This CDR3 is built from 14 residues. Germline CDR1 is ENHRY and CDR2 is SYGVKD. V was clipped by 6 bases and J by 5 bases, with 16 bases between them.

The rearrangement joins TRBV5-1 to TRBJ1-2; no reliable D call. Germline values: CDR1 SGHRS, CDR2 YFSETQ. This CDR3 is built from 14 residues. V was clipped by 4 bases and J by 4 bases, with 14 bases between them. CDR3 nucleotides: TGCGCCAGCAGCCCCGCAGAGGCCCGCTATGGCTACACCTTC. This gives the protein CASSPAEARYGYTF. Variable domain in full (rest from reference TRBV5-1 and TRBJ1-2): KAGVTQTPRYLIKTRGQQVTLSCSPISGHRSVSWYQQTPGQGLQFLFEYFSETQRNKGNFPGRFSGRQFSNSRSEMNVSTLELGDSALYLCASSPAEARYGYTFGSGTRLTVV.

The chain is built from TRBV12-5 and TRBJ2-6; D might be TRBD1 (5 bases). From germline, CDR1 is LGHNT and CDR2 FRNRAP. V dropped 5 bases and J dropped 11 bases, with 28 bases sitting between them. The CDR3 extends over 18 amino acids. The CDR3 spells CASGGRSLQDKVGHVLTF. For the CDR3, the DNA is TGTGCTAGTGGTGGGCGTAGTTTGCAGGACAAAGTCGGGCACGTCCTGACTTTC.

The gene calls are TRBV15 and TRBJ1-1; 9 bases map to TRBD1. Per the germline V gene, CDR1 is LNHNV and CDR2 is YYDKDF (reference sequence). V was pared by 8 bases and J by 8 bases, with 9 bases of the junction left unmatched. CDR3 size: 13 residues. The CDR3 DNA is TGTGCCACCGTCGAGGGACAGGGTGTGGAAGCTTTCTTT. The encoded protein is CATVEGQGVEAFF.